The clone carrying this TCR beta chain was counted a few times. Then a second PCR, running roughly 6 to 11 cycles, was carried out with a sample-barcoded 5' primer and a J-beta primer mix. TCRdb fed the 5' RACE reads into MiXCR, producing one record per CDR3 protein. The repertoire consists of fewer than 600,000 distinct CDR3 sequences, with 25% to 35% occurring once and the leading ten covering over 3.5%. This specimen comes from a study of blood T cells in healthy people across ages. These data were also reused for a study on T cells of mothers and their children.

This receptor was obtained from a boy aged 2 to 10 in good health. The sequenced sample was blood.

The chain's CDR3 is CASSALTTAAYGYTF. CDR3 in DNA: TGTGCCAGCAGCGCACTTACTACCGCTGCCTATGGCTACACCTTC. V usage is TRBV9 and J usage is TRBJ1-2; D remains unclear. The CDR3 covers 15 residues. Germline loops: CDR1 SGDLS, CDR2 YYNGEE. V gave up 3 bases and J gave up 4 bases, with 16 bases separating them.